This T cell receptor beta chain was captured by sequencing in a study of molecular identifiers for immune sequencing clone quantification. About the research overall: Replicate experiments divided RNA from about 20,000 or 100,000 naive CD8 cells into five parts and sequenced four. The study's findings and limits: Because of identical TCR molecules sharing a barcode, sizes of highly expanded clones could be underestimated.

This CDR3 is built from 14 residues. Looked up from germline, CDR1 is MDHEN and CDR2 is SYDVKM. The ends were cut back, 3 bases at V and 3 bases at J, with 11 bases in the middle. In preparing bulk TCR libraries, previously described methods and listed TCR primers were used. TCRdb processed the PCR reads anew with MiXCR; each CDR3 protein has one entry. The sample has 40,000 to 45,000 distinct CDR3 sequences; 15% to 20% are singletons. This clonotype has at least ten counts. What it binds is unknown. Material: naive CD8+ T cells from blood, with Jurkat cell RNA spiked in. Subset noted: FACS-sorted CD8+CD4-CCR7+CD45RA+ naive T cells. The chain has TRBV28 and TRBJ2-5, with D hard to call. This TCR was recovered from a human donor in good health. Some libraries in this study had Jurkat cell RNA spiked in. The CDR3 loop reads CASSFTLGEETQYF. For the CDR3, the DNA is TGTGCCAGCAGTTTCACCCTCGGAGAAGAGACCCAGTACTTC.